This T cell receptor beta chain comes out of a study of beta chain features in type 1 diabetes. Germline V lookup: CDR1 SNHLY, CDR2 FYNNEI. Trimming took off 7 bases at V and 3 bases at J, with 12 bases between the two ends. This CDR3 has 14 residues. Expressed TCRB transcripts were sequenced because the isolated RNA had all been reverse transcribed beforehand. Only in-frame clones appear in the TCRdb table, and some are missing; sequencing was by immunoSEQ multiplex PCR. The data show 600,000 to 700,000 clones, 10% to 15% seen once. Findings and caveats of the study: For Type 1 diabetes patients, all four CD4+ subsets carried TCRB CDR3s that were moderately but significantly shorter. Relative to healthy donors, patients appeared to have naive, central memory and Treg TCRB repertoires that were more similar.

This clone has more than one count but fewer than ten. The antigen remains undetermined. Sequenced material: naive CD4+ T cells from blood. The sequence derives from a man aged 18 to 30 with type 1 diabetes. The J gene is TRBJ2-2, the V gene TRBV2; tentative D call: TRBD1 (7 bases). For the CDR3, the DNA is TGTGCCAGCACCAGGGGGGTCGACACCGGGGAGCTGTTTTTT. Translation: CASTRGVDTGELFF. Combining the CDR3 with reference TRBV2 and TRBJ2-2 gives the whole variable domain EPEVTQTPSHQVTQMGQEVILRCVPISNHLYFYWYRQILGQKVEFLVSFYNNEISEKSEIFDDQFSVERPDGSNFTLKIRSTKLEDSAMYFCASTRGVDTGELFFGEGSRLTVL.